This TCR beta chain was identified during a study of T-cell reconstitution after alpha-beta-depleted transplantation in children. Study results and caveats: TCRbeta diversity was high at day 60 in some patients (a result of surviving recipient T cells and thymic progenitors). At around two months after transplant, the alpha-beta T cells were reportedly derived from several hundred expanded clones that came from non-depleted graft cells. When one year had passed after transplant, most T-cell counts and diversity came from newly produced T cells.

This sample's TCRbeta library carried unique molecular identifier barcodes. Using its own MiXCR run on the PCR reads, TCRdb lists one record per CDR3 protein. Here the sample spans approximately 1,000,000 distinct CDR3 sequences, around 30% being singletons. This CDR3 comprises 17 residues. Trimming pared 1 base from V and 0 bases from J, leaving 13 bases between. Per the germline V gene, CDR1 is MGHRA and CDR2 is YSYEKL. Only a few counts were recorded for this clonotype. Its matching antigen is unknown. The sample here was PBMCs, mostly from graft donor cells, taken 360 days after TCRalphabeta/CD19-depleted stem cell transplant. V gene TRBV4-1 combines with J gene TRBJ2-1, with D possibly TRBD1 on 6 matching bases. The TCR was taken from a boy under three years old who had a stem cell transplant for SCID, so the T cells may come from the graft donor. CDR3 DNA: TGCGCCAGCAGCCAAGGGAGACAGGAAAGCTCCTACAATGAGCAGTTCTTC. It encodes CASSQGRQESSYNEQFF.